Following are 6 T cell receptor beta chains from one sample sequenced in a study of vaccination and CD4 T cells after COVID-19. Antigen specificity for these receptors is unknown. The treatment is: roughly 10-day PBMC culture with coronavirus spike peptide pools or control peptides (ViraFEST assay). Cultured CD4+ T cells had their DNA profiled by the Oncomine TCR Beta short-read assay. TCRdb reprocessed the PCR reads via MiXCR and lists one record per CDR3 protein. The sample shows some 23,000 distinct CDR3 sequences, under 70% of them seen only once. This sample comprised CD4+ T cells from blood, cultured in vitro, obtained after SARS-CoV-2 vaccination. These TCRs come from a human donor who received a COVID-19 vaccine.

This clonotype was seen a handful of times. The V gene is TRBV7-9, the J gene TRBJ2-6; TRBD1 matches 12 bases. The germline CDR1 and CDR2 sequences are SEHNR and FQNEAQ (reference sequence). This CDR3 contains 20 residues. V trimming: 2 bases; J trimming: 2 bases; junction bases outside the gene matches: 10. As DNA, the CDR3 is TGTGCCAGCAGCTTACCCTCACGGGGACAGGGGGCAACTGGGGCCAACGTCCTGACTTTC. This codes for CASSLPSRGQGATGANVLTF.

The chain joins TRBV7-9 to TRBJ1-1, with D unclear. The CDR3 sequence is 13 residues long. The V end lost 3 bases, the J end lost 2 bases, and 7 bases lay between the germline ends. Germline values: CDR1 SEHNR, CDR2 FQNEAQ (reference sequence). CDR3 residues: CASSFHDNTEAFF. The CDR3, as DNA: TGTGCCAGCAGCTTCCACGACAACACTGAAGCTTTCTTT.

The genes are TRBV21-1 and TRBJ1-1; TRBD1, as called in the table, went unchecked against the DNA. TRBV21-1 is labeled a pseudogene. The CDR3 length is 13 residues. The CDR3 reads CASGTDELTEAFF. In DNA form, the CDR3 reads TGTGCCAGCGGGACAGACGAACTGACTGAAGCTTTCTTT.

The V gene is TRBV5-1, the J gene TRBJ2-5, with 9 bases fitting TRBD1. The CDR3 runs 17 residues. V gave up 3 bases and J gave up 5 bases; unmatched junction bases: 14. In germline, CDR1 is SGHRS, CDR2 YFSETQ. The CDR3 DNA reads TGCGCCAGCAGCTCCAGACCCTTAACAGGGGGCGCGGAGACCCAGTACTTC. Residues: CASSSRPLTGGAETQYF.

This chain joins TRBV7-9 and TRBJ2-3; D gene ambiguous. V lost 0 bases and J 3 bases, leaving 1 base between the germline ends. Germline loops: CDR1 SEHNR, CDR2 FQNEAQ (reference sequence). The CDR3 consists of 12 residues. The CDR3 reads CASSLATDTQYF. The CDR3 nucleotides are TGTGCCAGCAGCTTAGCTACAGATACGCAGTATTTT.

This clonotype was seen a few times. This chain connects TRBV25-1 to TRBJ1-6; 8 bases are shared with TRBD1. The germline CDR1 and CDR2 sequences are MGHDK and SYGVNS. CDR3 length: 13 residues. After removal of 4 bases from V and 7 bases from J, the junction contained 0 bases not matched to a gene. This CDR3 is CASSGTGNSPLHF. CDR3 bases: TGTGCCAGCAGTGGGACAGGGAATTCACCCCTCCACTTT.